This TCR beta chain is drawn from a study of Graves' ophthalmopathy and Graves' hyperthyroidism. TCR beta CDR3 amplification used RNA transcripts. HTBI-primed RT-PCR formed the first round, and a multiplex PCR formed the second. TCRdb recomputed calls from the multiplex PCR reads with MiXCR, one row per CDR3 protein. Found here are around 1,200,000 distinct CDR3 sequences, around a third of them singletons; the top ten hold around 10%. The study recruited hyperthyroidism patients aged 18 to 65 who were newly diagnosed, under 2 months' duration. Reliance was placed on clinical symptoms, serum thyroxine, TRAb, thyroid ultrasound and orbital computed tomography for diagnosis. Regarding the study as a whole: Detection in blood was also observed for most expanded thyroid clonotypes above 0.001 frequency. In predicting ophthalmopathy progression, the model reached 65% to 71% sensitivity and 72% to 85% specificity.

The CDR3 is 14 amino acids. Per germline, CDR1 SNHLY and CDR2 FYNNEI. V lost 8 bases and J 0 bases, leaving 11 bases between the germline ends. This clonotype appeared many times. Its target is not known. Sequencing used peripheral blood or thyroid tissue (not recorded which). This chain links TRBV2 with TRBJ1-5, with unresolved D. This receptor was identified in an adult man with Graves' hyperthyroidism. The CDR3 spells CASGQTYSNQPQHF. In DNA, the CDR3 is TGTGCCAGCGGCCAGACTTATAGCAATCAGCCCCAGCATTTT.